This TCR beta chain is from a study of Graves' ophthalmopathy and Graves' hyperthyroidism. This clonotype came up many times. As the template, RNA transcripts were used to amplify TCR beta CDR3 regions. The authors performed first-round RT-PCR with HTBI primers and then a second-round multiplex PCR. TCRdb reprocessed the multiplex PCR reads with MiXCR, giving one entry per CDR3 protein. The data hold approximately 380,000 distinct CDR3 sequences, with under 25% observed a single time. The material sequenced was peripheral blood. The origin of this receptor is a woman aged 18-30 years with stable Graves' hyperthyroidism.

The CDR3 reads CASSPGTGLYEQYF. DNA of the CDR3: TGTGCCAGCAGCCCCGGGACAGGCCTATACGAGCAGTACTTC. This chain joins TRBV18 and TRBJ2-7, with 8 bases fitting TRBD1. The V and J ends lost 8 bases and 4 bases, in that order; junction bases with no gene match: 10. The germline CDR1 and CDR2 sequences are KGHSH and LQKENI. The CDR3 extends over 14 amino acids.